This record concerns one T cell receptor beta chain sequence. These data belong to a study of blood T cell repertoires in COVID-19. About the study: Italy, Spain and the United States were the sources of the convalescent and acute COVID-19 samples. Sample material is recorded as cDNA or gDNA derived from T cells, B-cell-depleted T cells, or PBMCs.

Germline CDR1 reads SGHTS; CDR2 reads YDEGEE. CDR3 length: 17 amino acids. The J segment lost 0 bases and the V segment lost 4 bases, leaving 7 bases of the junction unmatched. As processed by the authors: Cell counts per sample came from amplifying reference gene primers. Assay: immunoSEQ multiplex PCR; the TCRdb copy retains only in-frame clones and omits some. Clonal size and the V and J genes are those of that table, whereas D and trimming came from the DNA. The repertoire has about 120,000 clones, about 80% of them found once; the top ten carry roughly 4%. The sample taken for sequencing was peripheral blood. The rearrangement uses TRBV5-8 and TRBJ2-2; 9 bases fit TRBD1. This receptor was obtained from a woman in her forties or fifties with acute or convalescent COVID-19. CDR3 coding DNA: TGTGCCAGCAGCCGGACAGGGGCCAGAACGAACACCGGGGAGCTGTTTTTT. This gives the protein CASSRTGARTNTGELFF. Complete variable domain (other parts from reference TRBV5-8 and TRBJ2-2): EAGVTQSPTHLIKTRGQQATLRCSPISGHTSVYWYQQALGLGLQFLLWYDEGEERNRGNFPPRFSGRQFPNYSSELNVNALELEDSALYLCASSRTGARTNTGELFFGEGSRLTVL.